The TCR beta chain described here comes from a study of cytomegalovirus exposure and HLA in healthy donors. General study findings and limits: The study carried out a later analysis of TCR beta sequences. It associated 15,000 to 20,000 of them with specific HLA alleles at a false discovery rate of 0.05. Rarity held for most TCR sequences, but there were some public TCRs that occurred in many donors. In a later analysis, common viral pathogens appeared linked to several of the most significant clusters. It is likely that the observed cluster of highly shared sequence variants was a sequencing artifact.

Amplification used 60 Vbeta primers and 13 Jbeta primers. Some clones are missing from TCRdb's copy, which holds only in-frame ones; the method was immunoSEQ multiplex PCR. Counted here are 130,000 to 150,000 clones, over 60% occurring once; the ten biggest clones make up approximately 13%. Germline-derived CDR1 and CDR2 are SGDLS and YYNGEE. The CDR3 totals 15 residues. The germline V and J ends were trimmed by 4 bases and 4 bases, with 18 bases remaining between them. Turning to this clone: Antigen: not known.

The sequence derives from a man aged 35-49 years in good health and CMV-seropositive. The chain employs TRBV9 and TRBJ2-7; perhaps TRBD2 as D (5 bases). The sequenced sample was PBMCs. Here the CDR3 DNA reads TGTGCCAGCAGCCCCCGCCCAGCGGTGAGATACGAGCAGTACTTC. Its translation is CASSPRPAVRYEQYF.